This entry lists 17 T cell receptor beta chains sequenced from one sample in a study of vaccination effects on CD4 cells after COVID-19. Their cognate antigens are unknown. After expansion with viral peptide pools in the ViraFEST assay, antigen-specific CD4+ T cells were sequenced. Researchers isolated CD4+ T cells once roughly nine days of culture had elapsed. Vaccinated participants had no history of SARS-CoV-2 infection and tested negative for nucleocapsid antibodies. Measured with immunoSEQ multiplex PCR; TCRdb has only the in-frame clones, and not every one. The sample has tens of thousands of clones, about 72% seen once; the top ten hold roughly 3.1%. This specimen was CD4+ T cells from PBMCs cultured with HCoV-NL63 spike peptides, taken before COVID-19 vaccination. The source of these receptors is a human donor who received a COVID-19 vaccine.

The chain employs TRBV4-2 and TRBJ2-3, with 15 nucleotides matching TRBD2. The germline CDR1 and CDR2 sequences are LGHNA and YNFKEQ. Trimming took 4 bases from V and 2 from J; bases not matched to a gene: 1. CDR3 length: 16 residues. CDR3 in amino acids: CASSRTSGGATDTQYF. CDR3 DNA sequence: TGTGCCAGCAGCCGGACTAGCGGGGGGGCCACAGATACGCAGTATTTT.

The rearrangement uses TRBV2 and TRBJ2-7, with 10 bases that match TRBD2. This CDR3 is built from 15 residues. V gave up 5 bases and J gave up 0 bases; unmatched junction bases: 4. The germline gives CDR1 SNHLY, CDR2 FYNNEI. This CDR3 is CASSTSGAPSYEQYV. Here the CDR3 DNA reads TGTGCCAGCAGTACTAGCGGGGCACCCTCCTACGAGCAGTACGTC.

This sequence joins TRBV6-5 and TRBJ2-7, with D maybe TRBD2 (6 bases). CDR3 length: 15 residues. Trimming cost V 8 bases and J 0 bases, with 17 bases left between them. The V gene's germline CDR1 is MNHEY and CDR2 SVGAGI. As DNA, the CDR3 is TGTGCCAGCGGGAGGAGGGGACCCCTCTCCTACGAGCAGTACGTC. This gives the protein CASGRRGPLSYEQYV.

The chain carries TRBV6-4 and TRBJ2-3, with D perhaps matching TRBD2 (5 bases). With 3 bases removed from V and 3 bases from J, the gap between germline ends came to 10 bases. The CDR3 extends over 14 amino acids. Germline values: CDR1 MRHNA, CDR2 SNTAGT. The CDR3 sequence is CASSDRGRTDTQYF. The CDR3 region has the DNA TGTGCCAGCAGTGATCGGGGTCGAACAGATACGCAGTATTTT.

The rearrangement uses TRBV29-1 and TRBJ1-1; D might be TRBD1 (5 bases). Germline loops: CDR1 SQVTM, CDR2 ANQGSEA. Trimming removed 5 bases at V and 5 bases at J, with 12 bases between. CDR3 length: 12 residues. For the CDR3, the DNA is TGCAGCGTTTCAGGGTGGGAGACTGAAGCTTTCTTT. Protein product: CSVSGWETEAFF.

This chain connects TRBV7-2 to TRBJ1-2, with D tentatively TRBD1 (5 bases). Germline CDR1 reads SGHTA; CDR2 reads FQGNSA. This CDR3 comprises 15 residues. The V end lost 5 bases, the J end lost 8 bases, and 21 bases lay between the germline ends. The CDR3 loop is CASSPQTEALGGYTF. The DNA for the CDR3 is TGTGCCAGCAGCCCCCAGACAGAAGCCTTGGGGGGCTACACCTTC.

The chain employs TRBV5-1 and TRBJ2-5; 13 bases match TRBD2. Germline assignment: CDR1 SGHRS and CDR2 YFSETQ. J gave up 4 bases and V 3 bases, and 3 bases lay outside the gene matches. This CDR3 comprises 15 residues. The CDR3 here is CASSSRTSGGETQYF. The DNA of the CDR3 is TGCGCCAGCAGCTCACGGACTAGCGGGGGAGAGACCCAGTACTTC.

The gene calls are TRBV3-1 (or the pseudogene TRBV3-2) and TRBJ2-1, with D possibly being TRBD1 (7 bases). Germline loops: CDR1 LGHDT, CDR2 YNNKEL (reference sequence). Trimming shortened V by 2 bases and J by 3 bases, and 14 bases separated the two germline ends. The CDR3 runs 16 residues. CDR3 in amino acids: CASSQLQGGDYNEQFF. The CDR3, as DNA: TGTGCCAGCAGCCAACTTCAGGGGGGAGACTACAATGAGCAGTTCTTC.

This clone was seen only once. This chain joins TRBV24-1 and TRBJ2-3; D might be TRBD1 (5 bases). Trimming removed 5 bases from V and 2 bases from J, with 13 bases in between. CDR1 KGHDR and CDR2 SFDVKD come from the germline V gene. This CDR3 spans 15 amino acids. CDR3 amino acids: CATSVGSGHTDTQYF. The CDR3 DNA follows: TGTGCCACCAGTGTAGGGTCTGGACACACAGATACGCAGTATTTT.

A single count supports this clone. The chain uses TRBV2 and TRBJ1-1; 7 positions match TRBD1. The CDR3 is made up of 16 amino acids. The V segment lost 7 bases and the J segment 3 bases; nucleotides outside the gene matches: 14. Per the germline V gene, CDR1 is SNHLY and CDR2 is FYNNEI. Here the CDR3 reads CASTPQGGRTDTEAFF. CDR3 coding DNA: TGTGCCAGCACCCCCCAGGGGGGCAGGACGGACACTGAAGCTTTCTTT.

V gene TRBV6-5 combines with J gene TRBJ2-2, with D possibly called TRBD1 or TRBD2 (6 bases each). Trimming left V 5 bases short and J 8 bases short, with 12 bases between. The CDR3 is made up of 13 amino acids. Germline CDR1 reads MNHEY; CDR2 reads SVGAGI. CDR3 amino acids: CASSKRGLGELFF. CDR3 nucleotides: TGTGCCAGCAGTAAACGGGGGCTGGGGGAGCTGTTTTTT.

Worth noting for this clone: The sample holds other DNA sequences that translate to the same CDR3. The chain recombines TRBV7-3 with TRBJ1-1; possibly TRBD1 for D (5 bases). The germline CDR1 and CDR2 sequences are SGHTA and FQGTGA. V was clipped by 2 bases and J by 1 base, with 8 bases between them. CDR3 length equals 14 residues. The CDR3 loop reads CASSLQGTNTEAFF. CDR3 in DNA: TGTGCCAGCAGCTTACAGGGAACGAACACTGAAGCTTTCTTT.

This clone was seen once. The chain is built from TRBV10-2 and TRBJ2-5, with a weak D call TRBD2 (6 bases). Trimming stripped 6 bases from V and 0 bases from J, with 14 bases between. The CDR3 consists of 15 residues. Germline assignment: CDR1 WSHSY and CDR2 SAAADI. CDR3 sequence reads: CASRDPAGHQETQYF. CDR3 sequence (DNA): TGCGCCAGCAGGGACCCGGCGGGACACCAAGAGACCCAGTACTTC.

The table lists this clone with a count of one. The chain is built from TRBV6-5 and TRBJ2-7; unclear D gene. Germline CDR1 MNHEY, CDR2 SVGAGI. V gave up 6 bases and J gave up 7 bases, with 16 bases separating them. This CDR3 has 13 residues. The CDR3 sequence: CASRTLGSSEQYV. DNA of the CDR3: TGTGCCAGCAGAACCCTGGGGTCGAGTGAGCAGTACGTC.

The chain employs TRBV4-1 and TRBJ1-5, with D unresolved. CDR3 length equals 13 residues. In germline, CDR1 is MGHRA, CDR2 YSYEKL. The germline V and J ends were trimmed by 0 bases and 6 bases, with 6 bases remaining between them. CDR3 nucleotide sequence: TGCGCCAGCAGCCAAGATAGGGTTCAGCCCCAGCATTTT. It encodes CASSQDRVQPQHF.

This clone has just one count. The chain joins TRBV9 to TRBJ1-2; 10 bases are a match to TRBD1. CDR3 length: 14 residues. Per the germline V gene, CDR1 is SGDLS and CDR2 is YYNGEE. V dropped 3 bases and J dropped 8; count of bases not matched to a gene: 7. The CDR3 coding sequence is TGTGCCAGCAGCGCGGGACAGGGGAAGGTCGGCTACACCTTC. This codes for CASSAGQGKVGYTF.

This chain connects TRBV6-5 to TRBJ1-3; D gene unclear. V lost 0 bases to trimming and J lost 0 bases, with 9 bases between them. The CDR3 is 16 residues long. The V gene's germline CDR1 is MNHEY and CDR2 SVGAGI. In nucleotides, the CDR3 is TGTGCCAGCAGTTACTCACAGCAAAACTCTGGAAACACCATATATTTT. This gives the protein CASSYSQQNSGNTIYF.